Shown below are 8 T cell receptor beta chains from a single sample sequenced in a study of T cell responses to AZD1222 COVID-19 vaccine. Data came from immunoSEQ multiplex PCR; TCRdb stores just in-frame clones and leaves some out. The sample yields 110,000 or so clones, 88% seen once. The sample here was peripheral blood, taken 28 days after the second AZD1222 dose. The receptors here all came from an adult who received the AZD1222 COVID-19 vaccine.

The V gene is TRBV14, the J gene TRBJ1-5; no reliable D call. The CDR3 is 12 residues long. Trimming removed 3 bases from V and 3 bases from J, with 3 bases in between. CDR1 is SGHDN and CDR2 is FVKESK in the germline V gene. The CDR3 sequence: CASSHANQPQHF. The CDR3 DNA reads as TGTGCCAGCAGCCACGCCAATCAGCCCCAGCATTTT.

J is TRBJ1-1 and V is TRBV7-2; D uncertain. This CDR3 region has 14 residues. V gave up 3 bases and J gave up 1 base, with 9 bases separating them. Germline values: CDR1 SGHTA, CDR2 FQGNSA. CDR3 bases: TGTGCCAGCAGCTTTGCGTTTCAGAACACTGAAGCTTTCTTT. It translates to CASSFAFQNTEAFF. Together with reference TRBV7-2 and TRBJ1-1, the CDR3 gives the full variable domain: GAGVSQSPSNKVTEKGKDVELRCDPISGHTALYWYRQSLGQGLEFLIYFQGNSAPDKSGLPSDRFSAERTGGSVSTLTIQRTQQEDSAVYLCASSFAFQNTEAFFGQGTRLTVV.

The chain joins TRBV4-3 to TRBJ1-2; a weak D match, TRBD1 (6 bases). The V gene's germline CDR1 is LGHNA and CDR2 YSLEER. The CDR3 spans 15 residues. The ends were cut back, 0 bases at V and 3 bases at J, with 11 bases in the middle. The CDR3 spells CASSQEARQDYGYTF. The CDR3, as DNA: TGCGCCAGCAGCCAAGAGGCTCGACAGGACTATGGCTACACCTTC.

CDR3 in amino acids: CASSIDLARAIGELFF. CDR3 bases: TGTGCCAGTAGTATAGATCTTGCCAGGGCAATCGGGGAGCTGTTTTTT. This chain joins TRBV19 and TRBJ2-2, with D tentatively TRBD1 (5 bases). The CDR3 totals 16 residues. Germline V gives CDR1 LNHDA, CDR2 SQIVND (reference sequence). V was clipped by 0 bases and J by 7 bases, with 15 bases between them. Supplemented by reference TRBV19 and TRBJ2-2, the full variable domain reads DGGITQSPKYLFRKEGQNVTLSCEQNLNHDAMYWYRQDPGQGLRLIYYSQIVNDFQKGDIAEGYSVSREKKESFPLTVTSAQKNPTAFYLCASSIDLARAIGELFFGEGSRLTVL.

The chain couples TRBV2 to TRBJ1-2, with 8 bases identical to TRBD1. CDR1 is SNHLY and CDR2 is FYNNEI in the germline V gene. The CDR3 is made up of 14 amino acids. V shed 3 bases and J 4 bases; nucleotides not matched to a gene: 4. CDR3 sequence (DNA): TGTGCCAGCAGTGACGACAGGGGATCCTATGGCTACACCTTC. It encodes CASSDDRGSYGYTF.

This chain uses TRBV27 with TRBJ2-1; D uncertain. V lost 2 bases to trimming and J lost 2 bases, with 10 bases between them. This CDR3 region has 15 residues. Germline V lookup: CDR1 MNHEY, CDR2 SMNVEV (reference sequence). CDR3 sequence reads: CASSLGRRAYNEQFF. The DNA for the CDR3 is TGTGCCAGCAGTTTAGGGCGGCGAGCCTACAATGAGCAGTTCTTC.

V gene TRBV2 combines with J gene TRBJ2-2, with D perhaps being TRBD1 or TRBD2 (6 bases each). V lost 7 bases to trimming and J lost 0 bases, with 9 bases between them. The germline V gene encodes CDR1 SNHLY and CDR2 FYNNEI. The CDR3 has 14 amino acids. The DNA for the CDR3 is TGTGCCAGCAAGGGGGGTCCGAACACCGGGGAGCTGTTTTTT. Translation gives CASKGGPNTGELFF. The full variable domain, completed using reference TRBV2 and TRBJ2-2, is EPEVTQTPSHQVTQMGQEVILRCVPISNHLYFYWYRQILGQKVEFLVSFYNNEISEKSEIFDDQFSVERPDGSNFTLKIRSTKLEDSAMYFCASKGGPNTGELFFGEGSRLTVL.

The rearrangement uses TRBV2 and TRBJ1-1; a possible D gene is TRBD1 (5 bases). Germline loops: CDR1 SNHLY, CDR2 FYNNEI. Trimming cost V 6 bases and J 2 bases, with 13 bases left between them. The CDR3 length is 14 residues. The CDR3 here is CASRQQEGNTEAFF. DNA of the CDR3: TGTGCCAGCAGGCAACAGGAGGGCAACACTGAAGCTTTCTTT.